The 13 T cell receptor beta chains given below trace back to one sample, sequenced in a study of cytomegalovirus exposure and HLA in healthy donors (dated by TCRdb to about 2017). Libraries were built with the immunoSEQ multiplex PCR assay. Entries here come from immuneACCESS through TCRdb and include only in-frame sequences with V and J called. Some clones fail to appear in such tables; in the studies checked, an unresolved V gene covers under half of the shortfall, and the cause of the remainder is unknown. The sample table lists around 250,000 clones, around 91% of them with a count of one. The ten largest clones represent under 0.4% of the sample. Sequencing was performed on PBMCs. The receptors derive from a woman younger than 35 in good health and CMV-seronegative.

The CDR3 DNA reads as TGTGCCAGCAGCCGTGACAGGGACGAGCAGTACGTC. Amino acid sequence: CASSRDRDEQYV. This chain uses TRBV7-9 with TRBJ2-7; 7 nucleotides agree with TRBD1. The V gene's germline CDR1 is SEHNR and CDR2 FQNEAQ (reference sequence). The CDR3 is 12 amino acids. J was trimmed by 5 bases and V by 5 bases; bases with no gene match: 3.

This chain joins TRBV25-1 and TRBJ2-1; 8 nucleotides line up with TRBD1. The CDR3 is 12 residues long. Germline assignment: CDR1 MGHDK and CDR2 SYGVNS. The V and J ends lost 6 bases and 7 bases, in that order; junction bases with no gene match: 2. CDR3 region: CASRTGVNEQFF. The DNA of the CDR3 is TGTGCCAGCAGGACAGGGGTTAATGAGCAGTTCTTC.

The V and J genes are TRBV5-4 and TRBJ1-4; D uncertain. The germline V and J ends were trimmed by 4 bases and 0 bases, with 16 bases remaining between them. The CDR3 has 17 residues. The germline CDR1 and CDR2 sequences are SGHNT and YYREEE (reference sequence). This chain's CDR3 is CASSPGDFQATNEKLFF. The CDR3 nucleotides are TGTGCCAGCAGCCCCGGGGATTTTCAGGCAACTAATGAAAAACTGTTTTTT.

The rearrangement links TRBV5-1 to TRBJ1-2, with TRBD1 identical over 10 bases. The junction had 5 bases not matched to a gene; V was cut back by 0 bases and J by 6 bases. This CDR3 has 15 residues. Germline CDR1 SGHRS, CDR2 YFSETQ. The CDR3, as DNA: TGCGCCAGCAGCTTGGACCCGACAGGGGGCGATGGCTACACCTTC. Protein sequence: CASSLDPTGGDGYTF.

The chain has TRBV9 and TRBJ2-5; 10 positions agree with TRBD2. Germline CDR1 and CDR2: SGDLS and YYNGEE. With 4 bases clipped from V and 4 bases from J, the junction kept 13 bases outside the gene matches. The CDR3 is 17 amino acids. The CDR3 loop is CASSPKSGGARGETQYF. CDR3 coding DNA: TGTGCCAGCAGCCCTAAGAGCGGGGGGGCCAGGGGAGAGACCCAGTACTTC.

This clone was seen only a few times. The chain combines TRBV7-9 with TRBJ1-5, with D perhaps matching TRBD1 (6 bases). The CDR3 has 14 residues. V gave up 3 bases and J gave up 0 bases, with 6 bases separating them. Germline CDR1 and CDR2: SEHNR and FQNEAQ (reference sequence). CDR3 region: CASSLDSSNQPQHF. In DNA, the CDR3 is TGTGCCAGCAGCTTGGACAGTAGCAATCAGCCCCAGCATTTT.

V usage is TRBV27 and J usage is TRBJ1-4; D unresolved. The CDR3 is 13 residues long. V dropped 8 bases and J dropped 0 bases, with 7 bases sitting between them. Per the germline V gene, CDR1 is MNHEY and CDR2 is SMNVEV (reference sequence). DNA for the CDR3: TGTGCCAGCCCAGTTGCAACTAATGAAAAACTGTTTTTT. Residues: CASPVATNEKLFF.

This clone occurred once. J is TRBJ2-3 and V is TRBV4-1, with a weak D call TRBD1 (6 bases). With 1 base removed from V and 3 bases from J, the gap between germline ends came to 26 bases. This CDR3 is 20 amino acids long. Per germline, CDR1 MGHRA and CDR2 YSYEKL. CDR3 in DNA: TGCGCCAGCAGCCAAGCCCTCCGGGACACTTTTAGGAGCTCAACAGATACGCAGTATTTT. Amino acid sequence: CASSQALRDTFRSSTDTQYF.

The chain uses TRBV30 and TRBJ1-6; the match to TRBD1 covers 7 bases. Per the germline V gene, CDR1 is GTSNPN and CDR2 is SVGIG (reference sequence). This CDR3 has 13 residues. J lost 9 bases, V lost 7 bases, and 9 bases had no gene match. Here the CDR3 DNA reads TGTGCCTCCCCTGACAGGGAAGGTTCACCCCTCCACTTT. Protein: CASPDREGSPLHF. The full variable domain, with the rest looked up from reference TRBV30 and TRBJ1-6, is SQTIHQWPATLVQPVGSPLSLECTVEGTSNPNLYWYRQAAGRGLQLLFYSVGIGQISSEVPQNLSASRPQDRQFILSSKKLLLSDSGFYLCASPDREGSPLHFGNGTRLTVT.

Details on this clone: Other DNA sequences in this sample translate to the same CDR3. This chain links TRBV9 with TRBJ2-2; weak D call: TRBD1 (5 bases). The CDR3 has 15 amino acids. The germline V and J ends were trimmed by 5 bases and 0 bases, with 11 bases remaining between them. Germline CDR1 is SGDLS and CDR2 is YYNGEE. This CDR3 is CASSPRASNTGELFF. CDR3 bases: TGTGCCAGCAGTCCCAGGGCCTCGAACACCGGGGAGCTGTTTTTT.

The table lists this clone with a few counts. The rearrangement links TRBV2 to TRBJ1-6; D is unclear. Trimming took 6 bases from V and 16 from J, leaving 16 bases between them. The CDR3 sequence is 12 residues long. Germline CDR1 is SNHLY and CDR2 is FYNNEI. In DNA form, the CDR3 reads TGTGCCAGCAGGATGGGTATAGCAACTCTCCACTTT. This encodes CASRMGIATLHF.

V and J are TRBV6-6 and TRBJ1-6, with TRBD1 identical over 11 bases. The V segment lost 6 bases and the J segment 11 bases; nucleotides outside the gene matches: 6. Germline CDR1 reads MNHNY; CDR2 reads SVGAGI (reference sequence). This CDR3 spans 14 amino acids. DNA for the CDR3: TGTGCCAGCAGGGGACAGGGGGAAGCGGCACCCCTCCACTTT. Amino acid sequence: CASRGQGEAAPLHF.

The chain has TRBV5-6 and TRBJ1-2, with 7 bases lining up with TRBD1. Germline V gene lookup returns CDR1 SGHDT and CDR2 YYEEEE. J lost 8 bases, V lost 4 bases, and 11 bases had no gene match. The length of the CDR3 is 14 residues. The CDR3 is CASSLGQAPLGYTF. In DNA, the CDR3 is TGTGCCAGCAGCCTAGGACAGGCCCCCTTGGGCTACACCTTC.